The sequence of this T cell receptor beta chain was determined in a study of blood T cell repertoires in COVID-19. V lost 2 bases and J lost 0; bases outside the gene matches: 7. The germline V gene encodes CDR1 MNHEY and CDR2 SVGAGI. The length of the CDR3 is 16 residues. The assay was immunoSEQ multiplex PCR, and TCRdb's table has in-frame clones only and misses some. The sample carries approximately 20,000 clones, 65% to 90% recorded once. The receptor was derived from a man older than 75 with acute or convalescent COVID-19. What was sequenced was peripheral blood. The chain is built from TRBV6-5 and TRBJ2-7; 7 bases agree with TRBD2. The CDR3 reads CASSYGPGGGSYEQYF. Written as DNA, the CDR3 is TGTGCCAGCAGTTACGGACCGGGGGGAGGCTCCTACGAGCAGTACTTC.